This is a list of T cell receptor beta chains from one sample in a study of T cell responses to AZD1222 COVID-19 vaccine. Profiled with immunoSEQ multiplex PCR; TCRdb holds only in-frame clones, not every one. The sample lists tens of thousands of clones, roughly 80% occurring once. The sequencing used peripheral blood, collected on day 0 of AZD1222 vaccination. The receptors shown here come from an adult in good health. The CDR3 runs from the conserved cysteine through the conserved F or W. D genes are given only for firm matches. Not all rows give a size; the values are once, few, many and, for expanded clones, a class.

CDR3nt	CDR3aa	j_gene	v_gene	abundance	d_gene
TGTGCCTGGGGTTTGGTCCCAATCGGGACAGGGATAAGGAACACCATATATTTT	CAWGLVPIGTGIRNTIYF	TRBJ1-3	TRBV30	-	TRBD1
TGCGCCAGCAGCTCCCCCTCGGAGCCGTATACGCAGTATTTT	CASSSPSEPYTQYF	TRBJ2-3	TRBV5-1	-	-
TGTGCCAGCAGCCAAGATCTAGGCAGTTGGGGCTACAATGAGCAGTTCTTC	CASSQDLGSWGYNEQFF	TRBJ2-1	TRBV4-2	-	-
TGTGCCACCAGCAGAGATCCTAAGGGTGGTGGATCACCCCTCCACTTT	CATSRDPKGGGSPLHF	TRBJ1-6	TRBV15	-	-
TGTGCCAGCAGCTTAGCCCCCCGGCGACAGCTCAATGAGCAGTTCTTC	CASSLAPRRQLNEQFF	TRBJ2-1	TRBV7-9	-	-
TGTGCCAGCAGTTACACCGAATTACTAGCGGGCTACCAAGAGACCCAGTACTTC	CASSYTELLAGYQETQYF	TRBJ2-5	TRBV6-2/TRBV6-3	once	TRBD2
TGTGCCAGCAGCCAAGATAACCAGCCCCAGCATTTT	CASSQDNQPQHF	TRBJ1-5	TRBV4-2	-	-
TGTGCCAGCAGTCCAACGGGCAATCAGCCCCAGCATTTT	CASSPTGNQPQHF	TRBJ1-5	TRBV2	-	-
TGTGCCAGCAGTTACATGACAGGGATCCTCTACAATGAGCAGTTCTTC	CASSYMTGILYNEQFF	TRBJ2-1	TRBV6-5	-	TRBD1
TGTGCCAGCAGCTTAGATGGCTCCAGCTCCTACAATGAGCAGTTCTTC	CASSLDGSSSYNEQFF	TRBJ2-1	TRBV7-2	-	-
TGTGCCAGCAGTTCCTGGAGGGCGAACTATGGCTACACCTTC	CASSSWRANYGYTF	TRBJ1-2	TRBV27	-	-
TGTGCCAGCAGCGTAGGTCAGGGGCAGGGCTATGGCTACACCTTC	CASSVGQGQGYGYTF	TRBJ1-2	TRBV9	-	-
TGCGCCAGCAATAAGGGGAATAATGAAAAACTGTTTTTT	CASNKGNNEKLFF	TRBJ1-4	TRBV5-1	-	-
TGCACCAGCAGCCGGACAGTCGGCAGCAATCAGCCCCAGCATTTT	CTSSRTVGSNQPQHF	TRBJ1-5	TRBV1	-	-
TGTGCCCCTCAGAGGGGGAGAGGTGAAAAACTGTTTTTT	CAPQRGRGEKLFF	TRBJ1-4	TRBV6-6	-	-
TGCGCCAGCAGCCAAGATTGGGGCGGGGACACCTACGAGCAGTACTTC	CASSQDWGGDTYEQYF	TRBJ2-7	TRBV4-3	-	-
TGTGCCAGCAGCGCGGAGCACAGAGACCCCAAAGGGAACACCGGGGAGCTGTTTTTT	CASSAEHRDPKGNTGELFF	TRBJ2-2	TRBV5-6	-	-